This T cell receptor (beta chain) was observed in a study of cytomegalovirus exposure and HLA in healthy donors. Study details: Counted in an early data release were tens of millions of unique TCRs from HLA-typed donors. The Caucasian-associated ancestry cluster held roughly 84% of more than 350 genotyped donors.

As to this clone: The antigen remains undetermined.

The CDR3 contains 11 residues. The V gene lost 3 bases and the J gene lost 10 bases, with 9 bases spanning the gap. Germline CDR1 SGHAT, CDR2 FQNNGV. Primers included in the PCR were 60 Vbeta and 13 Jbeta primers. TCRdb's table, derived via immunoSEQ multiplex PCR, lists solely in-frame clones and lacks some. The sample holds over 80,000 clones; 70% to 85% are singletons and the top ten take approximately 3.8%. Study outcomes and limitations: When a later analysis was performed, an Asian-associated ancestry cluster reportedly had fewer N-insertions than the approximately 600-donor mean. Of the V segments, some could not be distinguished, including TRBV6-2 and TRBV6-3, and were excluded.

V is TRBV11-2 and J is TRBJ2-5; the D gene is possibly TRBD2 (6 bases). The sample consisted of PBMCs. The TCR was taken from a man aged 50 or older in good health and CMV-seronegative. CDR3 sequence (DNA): TGTGCCAGCAGCTTGGCCGGGGGCCAGTACTTC. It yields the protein CASSLAGGQYF.